Listed here are 19 T cell receptor beta chains from one sample, sequenced in a study of cytomegalovirus exposure and HLA in healthy donors. 13 Jbeta primers and 60 Vbeta primers were used for the PCR. The assay was immunoSEQ multiplex PCR, and TCRdb's table has in-frame clones only and misses some. The data contain about 160,000 clones, about 79% of them singletons. The sample taken for sequencing was PBMCs. The receptor source for this set is a woman aged 45-65 years in good health and CMV-seropositive.

This CDR3 is CASSLRDSYNSPLHF. CDR3 bases: TGTGCCAGCAGCTTACGGGACAGCTATAATTCACCCCTCCACTTT. The chain links TRBV7-2 to TRBJ1-6; TRBD1 agrees at 7 bases. The J segment lost 3 bases and the V segment lost 2 bases, leaving 1 base of the junction unmatched. The CDR3 covers 15 residues. Germline V lookup: CDR1 SGHTA, CDR2 FQGNSA.

The chain is built from TRBV4-1 and TRBJ2-7; tentatively, D is TRBD1 (6 bases). The V gene lost 0 bases and the J gene lost 1 base, with 19 bases spanning the gap. CDR3 length: 18 residues. Germline CDR1 and CDR2: MGHRA and YSYEKL. The chain's CDR3 is CASSQDKGKGGNSYEQYF. The DNA of the CDR3 is TGCGCCAGCAGCCAAGATAAGGGCAAAGGGGGAAATTCCTACGAGCAGTACTTC.

This clone came up a few times. This sequence joins TRBV27 and TRBJ2-7; 11 bases fit TRBD2. With V trimmed by 5 bases and J by 12 bases, 12 bases remained unmatched. Germline lookup yields CDR1 MNHEY and CDR2 SMNVEV (reference sequence). CDR3 size: 14 residues. CDR3 bases: TGTGCCAGCAGTCCGGGACTAGCGGCCCTCAAGGGGTACTTC. It is translated as CASSPGLAALKGYF.

The genes are TRBV7-2 and TRBJ1-5; tentatively, D is TRBD1 (5 bases). The CDR3 loop spans 13 amino acids. In germline, CDR1 is SGHTA, CDR2 FQGNSA. Trimming cost V 5 bases and J 8 bases, with 13 bases left between them. DNA of the CDR3: TGTGCCAGCAGCCTCCTCCGGGGGGAGCCCCAGCATTTT. Amino acid sequence: CASSLLRGEPQHF.

CDR3 DNA sequence: TGCAGCTCTTTTGGTAGTCCAGCGGATTTTACCTACAATGAGCAGTTCTTC. Translation gives CSSFGSPADFTYNEQFF. V and J are TRBV29-1 and TRBJ2-1, with D possibly being TRBD2 (5 bases). From germline, CDR1 is SQVTM and CDR2 ANQGSEA. V was cut by 8 bases and J by 2 bases, with 25 bases left in between. The CDR3 has 17 residues.

The chain carries TRBV13 and TRBJ2-3; D is possibly TRBD2 (6 bases). V lost 0 bases, J lost 0 bases, and 10 bases lay in between. The CDR3 loop spans 16 amino acids. The germline CDR1 and CDR2 sequences are PRHDT and FYEKMQ (reference sequence). The CDR3 region is CASSLGGRESTDTQYF. The CDR3 DNA follows: TGTGCCAGCAGCTTAGGGGGCCGGGAGAGCACAGATACGCAGTATTTT.

The gene calls are TRBV6-6 and TRBJ2-7, with 9 bases aligning to TRBD1. This CDR3 spans 15 amino acids. Looked up from germline, CDR1 is MNHNY and CDR2 is SVGAGI (reference sequence). J gave up 4 bases and V 5 bases, and 9 bases lay outside the gene matches. The CDR3 sequence is CASSAAGTGRYEQYF. The CDR3 coding sequence is TGTGCCAGCAGTGCCGCCGGGACAGGGAGATACGAGCAGTACTTC.

The CDR3 nucleotides read TGTGCCAGCAGGGCCGGACTAGCGGGTTCCTACGAGCAGTACTTC. It is translated as CASRAGLAGSYEQYF. The rearrangement links TRBV6-1 to TRBJ2-7, with 11 bases matching TRBD2. Trimming cost V 6 bases and J 1 base; bases outside gene matches: 5. CDR3 length equals 15 residues. The germline gives CDR1 MNHNS, CDR2 SASEGT.

The V and J genes are TRBV30 and TRBJ2-5, with 12 bases lining up with TRBD1. The germline gives CDR1 GTSNPN, CDR2 SVGIG (reference sequence). Germline trimming cut 4 bases from V and 5 bases from J; bases unmatched to any gene: 8. CDR3 length: 15 amino acids. CDR3 coding DNA: TGTGCCTGGAATACGGGACAGGGGGCATTTGAGACCCAGTACTTC. Amino acids: CAWNTGQGAFETQYF.

The chain carries TRBV5-6 and TRBJ2-2; D gene uncertain. Germline V gives CDR1 SGHDT, CDR2 YYEEEE. This CDR3 is built from 14 residues. The V and J ends lost 0 bases and 4 bases respectively, with 7 bases between them. In nucleotides, the CDR3 is TGTGCCAGCAGCTTGGTTCCCGTCACCGGGGAGCTGTTTTTT. It codes for CASSLVPVTGELFF.

J is TRBJ2-5 and V is TRBV6-1, with 14 bases identical to TRBD2. The V gene's germline CDR1 is MNHNS and CDR2 SASEGT. This CDR3 is built from 18 residues. Germline trimming cut 0 bases from V and 5 bases from J; bases unmatched to any gene: 8. The CDR3 nucleotides read TGTGCCAGCAGTGAAGCAGGGACTAGCGGGAGTATTTGGGAGACCCAGTACTTC. It specifies CASSEAGTSGSIWETQYF.

CDR3 amino acids: CASSLAGRKLFF. The CDR3 DNA reads TGTGCCAGCAGCTTAGCCGGGAGAAAACTGTTTTTT. The V and J genes are TRBV11-2 and TRBJ1-4, with D hard to call. This CDR3 is 12 amino acids long. Trimming left V 1 base short and J 10 bases short, with 7 bases between. Germline values: CDR1 SGHAT, CDR2 FQNNGV.

The chain combines TRBV27 with TRBJ2-2; 7 nucleotides align to TRBD2. CDR3 size: 16 residues. Per germline, CDR1 MNHEY and CDR2 SMNVEV (reference sequence). Losses at the gene ends were 1 base for V and 3 bases for J; bases not matched to a gene: 5. This CDR3 reads CASSLWGGLDTGELFF. DNA for the CDR3: TGTGCCAGCAGTTTATGGGGGGGGTTGGACACCGGGGAGCTGTTTTTT.

The genes are TRBV29-1 and TRBJ2-5; 10 nucleotides align to TRBD1. The tail of the sequence fits TRBJ2-7 better, so the J call may be wrong. The CDR3 totals 13 residues. Germline CDR1 reads SQVTM; CDR2 reads ANQGSEA. This CDR3 is CSVSPGQGFEQYF. The DNA for the CDR3 is TGCAGCGTCTCACCGGGACAGGGGTTCGAGCAGTACTTC.

The V call is TRBV5-6, the J call TRBJ1-1, with a tentative D call TRBD1 (5 bases). This CDR3 has 13 residues. Trimming left V 2 bases short and J 10 bases short, with 15 bases between. Looked up from germline, CDR1 is SGHDT and CDR2 is YYEEEE. The CDR3 loop reads CASSLGTIQTAFF. In nucleotides, the CDR3 is TGTGCCAGCAGCTTAGGGACTATTCAGACAGCTTTCTTT.

This chain links TRBV28 with TRBJ2-1; D is undetermined. The V end lost 5 bases, the J end lost 4 bases, and 6 bases lay between the germline ends. The CDR3 covers 12 residues. CDR1 is MDHEN and CDR2 is SYDVKM in the germline V gene. The CDR3 DNA follows: TGTGCCAGCAGTACTCTTTACAATGAGCAGTTCTTC. It encodes CASSTLYNEQFF.

The chain couples TRBV7-8 to TRBJ1-5; no firm D call. Between the trimmed V and J ends, which lost 3 bases and 5 bases, there was a span of 8 bases. The CDR3 loop spans 13 amino acids. Germline V CDR1 and CDR2: SGHVS, FQNEAQ. The CDR3 is CASSFGLDQPQHF. The CDR3 DNA follows: TGTGCCAGCAGCTTTGGTTTAGATCAGCCCCAGCATTTT.

V usage is TRBV6-6 and J usage is TRBJ1-1; D not resolved. Germline V lookup: CDR1 MNHNY, CDR2 SVGAGI (reference sequence). The length of the CDR3 is 13 residues. Trimming pared 7 bases from V and 1 base from J, leaving 10 bases between. The DNA for the CDR3 is TGTGCCAGCAAACTGACTCGGAACACTGAAGCTTTCTTT. Translation: CASKLTRNTEAFF.

The chain uses TRBV4-1 and TRBJ2-7; the match to TRBD1 covers 8 bases. The CDR3 extends over 14 amino acids. Germline trimming cut 7 bases from V and 0 bases from J; bases unmatched to any gene: 5. Germline values: CDR1 MGHRA, CDR2 YSYEKL. This chain's CDR3 is CASNQGAHSYEQYF. DNA of the CDR3: TGCGCCAGCAACCAGGGGGCCCACTCCTACGAGCAGTACTTC.